This T cell receptor (beta chain) came from a study of cytomegalovirus exposure and HLA in healthy donors. V was cut by 1 base and J by 4 bases, with 13 bases left in between. The CDR3 loop spans 15 amino acids. The germline gives CDR1 LGHNA, CDR2 YSLEER. The assay was immunoSEQ multiplex PCR, and TCRdb's table has in-frame clones only and misses some. The sample holds over 200,000 clones, around nine tenths seen once. This clone occurred once. Its target is not known. Study observations and caveats: Cytomegalovirus-associated status was assigned to 150 to 200 TCR beta chains.

The receptor's source is a young woman in good health and CMV-seronegative. Sample: PBMCs. The V gene is TRBV4-3, the J gene TRBJ1-2; possibly TRBD1 for D (5 bases). DNA of the CDR3: TGCGCCAGCAGCCAAGCACGGGGGGACGGCTATGGCTACACCTTC. This translates into CASSQARGDGYGYTF.